This TCR beta chain stems from a study of glioma-infiltrating T cells after dendritic cell vaccination. Study-wide background: Treatment, given 2003 to 2012, was autologous tumor lysate-pulsed dendritic cell vaccination. Dendritic cell vaccine was injected intradermally three times, biweekly. Autologous tumor lysate was loaded overnight onto monocyte-derived dendritic cells grown approximately seven days with IL-4 and GM-CSF.

Up to roughly 2 ug genomic DNA was used for TCRB CDR3 amplification. Data came from immunoSEQ multiplex PCR; TCRdb stores just in-frame clones and leaves some out. Here the sample spans 55,000 to 75,000 clones, about 76% being singletons. CDR1 and CDR2 from the germline V gene are SGHTA and FQGNSA. Trimming stripped 8 bases from V and 0 bases from J, with 10 bases between. This CDR3 is 13 amino acids long. The rearrangement uses TRBV7-2 and TRBJ1-1; perhaps TRBD1 as D (6 bases). The source was blood, collected before dendritic cell vaccination. The source is a human donor with glioblastoma. The CDR3 DNA is TGTGCCAGCGGGGGCAGGGTGAACACTGAAGCTTTCTTT. This gives the protein CASGGRVNTEAFF. Looking up the rest from reference TRBV7-2 and TRBJ1-1 gives the full variable domain: GAGVSQSPSNKVTEKGKDVELRCDPISGHTALYWYRQSLGQGLEFLIYFQGNSAPDKSGLPSDRFSAERTGGSVSTLTIQRTQQEDSAVYLCASGGRVNTEAFFGQGTRLTVV.